These 15 T cell receptor beta chains were all obtained from the same sample, sequenced in a study of shared clonotypes between healthy human individuals. The assay was immunoSEQ multiplex PCR, and TCRdb's table has in-frame clones only and misses some. The table has approximately 2.5 million clones, around 90% seen once. Sequences were obtained from naive CD4+ T cells sorted from blood. Subset specified: CD45RA+ positively selected. The receptors shown here come from a young man in good health.

This clone was counted once. This CDR3 reads CASSLGRRADSGANVLTF. Here the CDR3 DNA reads TGCGCCAGCAGCTTGGGTCGCAGGGCCGACTCTGGGGCCAACGTCCTGACTTTC. The V gene is TRBV5-1, the J gene TRBJ2-6, with TRBD1 as a possible D gene (5 bases). The germline gives CDR1 SGHRS, CDR2 YFSETQ. The germline V and J ends were trimmed by 0 bases and 0 bases, with 13 bases remaining between them. The CDR3 contains 18 residues. Supplemented by reference TRBV5-1 and TRBJ2-6, the full variable domain reads KAGVTQTPRYLIKTRGQQVTLSCSPISGHRSVSWYQQTPGQGLQFLFEYFSETQRNKGNFPGRFSGRQFSNSRSEMNVSTLELGDSALYLCASSLGRRADSGANVLTFGAGSRLTVL.

The chain has TRBV4-3 and TRBJ2-5, with 10 bases aligning to TRBD2. Germline trimming cut 0 bases from V and 4 bases from J; bases unmatched to any gene: 8. The CDR3 totals 17 residues. CDR1 is LGHNA and CDR2 is YSLEER in the germline V gene. The CDR3 is CASSQEGTSAFGETQYF. The CDR3, as DNA: TGCGCCAGCAGCCAAGAAGGGACTAGCGCTTTCGGAGAGACCCAGTACTTC.

This clone appeared a single time. V usage is TRBV1 and J usage is TRBJ2-5; TRBD1, the table's D call, lacks a check against the DNA. TRBV1 is a pseudogene locus. The CDR3 has 18 amino acids. CDR3 sequence (DNA): TGCACCAGCAGCCACCTTACTATCCCCGTGGGGGCGGAAGAGACCCAGTACTTC. Its protein product is CTSSHLTIPVGAEETQYF.

This sequence joins TRBV19 and TRBJ1-2; D is uncertain. The CDR3 covers 13 residues. Germline loops: CDR1 LNHDA, CDR2 SQIVND (reference sequence). Between the trimmed V and J ends, which lost 11 bases and 2 bases, there was a span of 15 bases. The DNA for the CDR3 is TGTGCCTGCACACCCGTAGGGAACTATGGCTACACCTTC. It codes for CACTPVGNYGYTF.

This clone came up once. V usage is TRBV18 and J usage is TRBJ1-1, with D perhaps TRBD1 (5 bases). Trimming removed 5 bases from V and 2 bases from J, with 15 bases in between. The germline CDR1 and CDR2 sequences are KGHSH and LQKENI. The CDR3 extends over 15 amino acids. Here the CDR3 reads CASSVQGSPNTEAFF. The CDR3 nucleotides read TGTGCCAGCTCAGTCCAGGGTAGCCCCAACACTGAAGCTTTCTTT.

A remark on this clone: Distinct nucleotide sequences in the sample also encode this CDR3. The chain couples TRBV5-4 to TRBJ1-1; D is possibly TRBD1 (5 bases). From germline, CDR1 is SGHNT and CDR2 YYREEE (reference sequence). The CDR3 has 14 amino acids. Trimming shortened V by 2 bases and J by 1 base, and 9 bases separated the two germline ends. The CDR3 loop is CASSFPDRNTEAFF. The CDR3 DNA sequence: TGTGCCAGCAGCTTCCCTGACAGGAACACTGAAGCTTTCTTT.

A note on this clone: Different DNA sequences within this sample yield the same CDR3. The chain recombines TRBV30 with TRBJ1-3; no clear D. Looked up from germline, CDR1 is GTSNPN and CDR2 is SVGIG (reference sequence). The V end was cut by 2 bases, the J end by 3 bases, with 8 bases between. CDR3 length equals 13 residues. The CDR3 sequence is CAWSSGDGNTIYF. CDR3 DNA sequence: TGTGCCTGGAGTTCCGGGGATGGAAACACCATATATTTT.

The J gene is TRBJ2-5, the V gene TRBV28; D is uncertain. CDR3 length equals 15 residues. Germline V gives CDR1 MDHEN, CDR2 SYDVKM. The ends were cut back, 3 bases at V and 2 bases at J, with 13 bases in the middle. DNA for the CDR3: TGTGCCAGCAGTTTCTCGCCCCCCGTTCAAGAGACCCAGTACTTC. Its protein product is CASSFSPPVQETQYF.

The genes are TRBV6-5 and TRBJ2-7; D may match TRBD1 or TRBD2 (5 bases each). The CDR3 is 13 residues long. The germline gives CDR1 MNHEY, CDR2 SVGAGI. Trimming shortened V by 7 bases and J by 1 base, and 11 bases separated the two germline ends. CDR3 in amino acids: CASNSWGSYEQYF. The CDR3, as DNA: TGTGCCAGCAACTCCTGGGGGTCCTACGAGCAGTACTTC.

This clone was recorded once. This sequence joins TRBV5-6 and TRBJ1-4; 10 nucleotides align to TRBD1. This CDR3 spans 16 amino acids. V lost 4 bases, J lost 3 bases, and 6 bases stayed unmatched. Germline values: CDR1 SGHDT, CDR2 YYEEEE. CDR3: CASSRWDRGSNEKLFF. Here the CDR3 DNA reads TGTGCCAGCAGCCGTTGGGACAGGGGTTCTAATGAAAAACTGTTTTTT.

The chain carries TRBV6-1 and TRBJ2-2; 10 bases are shared with TRBD1. This CDR3 contains 15 residues. Trimming took 6 bases from V and 3 from J; bases not matched to a gene: 4. CDR1 and CDR2 from the germline V gene are MNHNS and SASEGT. CDR3 nucleotides: TGTGCCAGCAGCCGGGACAGGGGTGACACCGGGGAGCTGTTTTTT. Translating gives CASSRDRGDTGELFF.

The chain employs TRBV2 and TRBJ1-4; D not certain. Germline-derived CDR1 and CDR2 are SNHLY and FYNNEI. The CDR3 has 14 residues. V lost 9 bases, J lost 4 bases, and 15 bases lay in between. For the CDR3, the DNA is TGTGCCAGTCAGAGGTGGCAGGTTAATGAAAAACTGTTTTTT. Translating gives CASQRWQVNEKLFF.

The V call is TRBV6-6, the J call TRBJ2-7, with TRBD2 matching 7 bases. V trimming: 5 bases; J trimming: 6 bases; junction bases outside the gene matches: 10. The CDR3 contains 14 residues. The germline CDR1 and CDR2 sequences are MNHNY and SVGAGI (reference sequence). CDR3 DNA sequence: TGTGCCAGCAGTAAGGGACTAACCTCCGGCGAGCAGTACTTC. This codes for CASSKGLTSGEQYF.

This chain uses TRBV2 with TRBJ2-3; no clear D gene. The CDR3 is made up of 14 amino acids. The V and J ends lost 0 bases and 14 bases respectively, with 18 bases between them. The V gene's germline CDR1 is SNHLY and CDR2 FYNNEI. CDR3: CASSEALGQAPWYF. The CDR3 bases are TGTGCCAGCAGTGAAGCGCTTGGGCAGGCCCCTTGGTATTTT.

About this clone: An end of the junction differs from the germline gene, which may be a read error. This chain connects TRBV7-7 to TRBJ2-2, with D possibly being TRBD2 (7 bases). The CDR3 is made up of 15 amino acids. Germline lookup yields CDR1 SSHAT and CDR2 FNYEAQ (reference sequence). CDR3 nucleotide sequence: TGTGCTAGCAGCCCAGGGGCGGGAGCGGCCGGGGAGCTGTTTTTT. Protein sequence: CASSPGAGAAGELFF.